Listed below are T cell receptor beta chains from one sample, sequenced in a study of blood T cell repertoires in COVID-19. Using immunoSEQ multiplex PCR, the repertoire was profiled, and TCRdb retains in-frame clones only, with some absent. Of roughly 60,000 clones in the sample, around 77% were seen once. Sequenced input: peripheral blood. The source is a woman between 65 and 79 years old with COVID-19, enrolled during active disease. Each CDR3 is given with its conserved first and last residue. The D gene is left open where the match is weak. Clone size is shown for a subset of rows, as once, few, many or a class of expanded clone.

J gene	CDR3 length	V gene	clone size	D gene	CDR3 DNA	CDR3 protein
TRBJ1-4	15	TRBV9	NA	NA	TGTGCCAGCAGCCCGGGGGATTCAACTAATGAAAAACTGTTTTTT	CASSPGDSTNEKLFF
TRBJ1-4	17	TRBV19	NA	NA	TGTGCCAGTAGTATTCGGGACTCCAGCGAAGTTAATGAAAAACTGTTTTTT	CASSIRDSSEVNEKLFF
TRBJ2-3	15	TRBV3-1/TRBV3-2	NA	TRBD2	TGTGCCAGCAGCCCTCGACTAGCGGGGACAGATACGCAGTATTTT	CASSPRLAGTDTQYF
TRBJ2-1	14	TRBV19	NA	NA	TGTGCCATAAGGGGTCGAAGCTCCTACAATGAGCAGTTCTTC	CAIRGRSSYNEQFF
TRBJ2-3	16	TRBV5-4	NA	TRBD2	TGTGCCAGCAGACGAACTAGCGGGGGATACACAGATACGCAGTATTTT	CASRRTSGGYTDTQYF
TRBJ1-6	16	TRBV5-1	once	TRBD1	TGCGCCAGCAGCGTAGGGGGCGCCACCTATAATTCACCCCTCCACTTT	CASSVGGATYNSPLHF
TRBJ1-1	14	TRBV29-1	NA	NA	TGCAGCGTTGATTGGGGGCGCCAGAACACTGAAGCTTTCTTT	CSVDWGRQNTEAFF
TRBJ1-1	13	TRBV7-2	NA	NA	TGTGCCAGCAGCCGACCGACAGGACCTGAAGCTTTCTTT	CASSRPTGPEAFF
TRBJ2-5	13	TRBV20-1	NA	TRBD1	TGCAGTGCTAGTGTGGGACAGGGGAGAGGCCAGTACTTC	CSASVGQGRGQYF
TRBJ1-1	16	TRBV5-4	NA	NA	TGTGCCAGCAGCTTGCGTGGCAGACTTATTAACACTGAAGCTTTCTTT	CASSLRGRLINTEAFF
TRBJ2-4	19	TRBV5-1	NA	TRBD1	TGCGCCAGCAGCTCCACCGGGACAGGGGTCCTCCAAGCCAAAAACATTCAGTACTTC	CASSSTGTGVLQAKNIQYF
TRBJ1-3	14	TRBV5-1	NA	TRBD1	TGCGCCAGCAGCTTGGCAGGGGGAGGAAACACCATATATTTT	CASSLAGGGNTIYF
TRBJ1-4	15	TRBV4-1	few	TRBD1	TGCGCCAGCAGCCAAGAAGACAGGGCGGGGGAAAAACTGTTTTTT	CASSQEDRAGEKLFF
TRBJ2-2	16	TRBV7-9	NA	TRBD1	TGTGCCAGCAGCTTAGCGGCGCTGGCCGGGACAGGGGACCTGTTTTTT	CASSLAALAGTGDLFF
TRBJ1-1	15	TRBV14	few	NA	TGTGCCAGCAGCCAAAACCCGGGGGAAACCACTGAAGCTTTCTTT	CASSQNPGETTEAFF
TRBJ2-5	15	TRBV5-1	NA	TRBD1	TGCGCCAGCAGCTCCGGGACAGGGGGCGAAGAGACCCAGTACTTC	CASSSGTGGEETQYF
TRBJ1-2	13	TRBV7-2	NA	TRBD1	TGTGCCAGCAGCTGGGACAGGGAATATGGCTACACCTTC	CASSWDREYGYTF
TRBJ2-1	14	TRBV19	NA	NA	TGTGCCAGTCGAGACCGAGGACTTTCGGATGAGCAGTTCTTC	CASRDRGLSDEQFF
TRBJ1-5	17	TRBV23-1	NA	TRBD1	TGCGCCAGCAGTCCAGGACAGGGGGCGAAGAGCAATCAGCCCCAGCATTTT	CASSPGQGAKSNQPQHF
TRBJ1-4	16	TRBV9	NA	NA	TGTGCCAGCAGCGTAGGAGCTAAGGGAGTTGCTGAAAAACTGTTTTTT	CASSVGAKGVAEKLFF
TRBJ2-3	16	TRBV18	NA	TRBD1	TGTGCCAGCTCCACCCCTGAGGGACAGGGACCAGATACGCAGTATTTT	CASSTPEGQGPDTQYF
TRBJ1-1	15	TRBV5-1	few	NA	TGCGCCAGCAGCTTGGGGGGCGCCCGGAACACTGAAGCTTTCTTT	CASSLGGARNTEAFF
TRBJ1-1	12	TRBV6-5	once	NA	TGTGCCAGCAGTTCAGGGAACACTGAAGCTTTCTTT	CASSSGNTEAFF
TRBJ2-1	17	TRBV9	NA	TRBD1	TGTGCCAGCAGCGTGCAGGGAGGACAGGGGGCGGTCAATGAGCAGTTCTTC	CASSVQGGQGAVNEQFF
TRBJ1-1	13	TRBV2	NA	NA	TGTGCCAGCAGTGGGGGGACTCCTGAAGAAGCTTTCTTT	CASSGGTPEEAFF
TRBJ2-5	16	TRBV6-2/TRBV6-3	NA	NA	TGTGCCAGCAGTTACTCAATCGTAGACTCGGGGGAGACCCAGTACTTC	CASSYSIVDSGETQYF
TRBJ2-7	16	TRBV5-4	NA	TRBD1	TGTGCCAGCAGCCCGGATCCCGGGACAGCTACCTACGAGCAGTACTTC	CASSPDPGTATYEQYF
TRBJ2-7	15	TRBV15	NA	TRBD2	TGTGCCACCAGCAGCCCAAGCGGGGGGGCCGAGGAGCAGTACTTC	CATSSPSGGAEEQYF
TRBJ2-5	17	TRBV9	NA	TRBD2	TGTGCCAGCAGCGTAGGTCTAGCGGGATCCTTCCAAGAGACCCAGTACTTC	CASSVGLAGSFQETQYF
TRBJ1-4	14	TRBV5-6	NA	TRBD1	TGTGCCAGCAGCTACTACAGGGGTGGGGAAAAACTGTTTTTT	CASSYYRGGEKLFF
TRBJ1-4	15	TRBV2	NA	NA	TGTGCCAGCAGTGAATCTGCAGGAGGGTCGCAAAAACTGTTTTTT	CASSESAGGSQKLFF
TRBJ2-2	15	TRBV5-1	NA	TRBD1	TGCGCCAGCAGCTCAAGGACAGGGGGCAGCGGGGAGCTGTTTTTT	CASSSRTGGSGELFF
TRBJ1-3	18	TRBV4-1	NA	TRBD1	TGCGCCAGCAGCCAAAGACCGGGACAGCTGGGTTCTGGAAACACCATATATTTT	CASSQRPGQLGSGNTIYF
TRBJ2-5	18	TRBV13	few	TRBD1	TGTGCCAGCAGCTCCGCACAAAGCCGGGACAGGGGACAAGAGACCCAGTACTTC	CASSSAQSRDRGQETQYF
TRBJ2-1	15	TRBV5-1	once	NA	TGCGCCAGCAGCGCTAGCGTCCCCTCCTACAATGAGCAGTTCTTC	CASSASVPSYNEQFF
TRBJ1-1	15	TRBV6-6	many	NA	TGTGCCAGCAATCAGGTACTAGTTGCGGGCACTGAAGCTTTCTTT	CASNQVLVAGTEAFF
TRBJ1-2	14	TRBV28	few	NA	TGTGCCCTTCAACCGCCCGTCGGGAACTATGGCTACACCTTC	CALQPPVGNYGYTF
TRBJ2-1	17	TRBV9	NA	TRBD2	TGTGCCAGCAGCGTAGCCCCGGGACTAGCGGGTGGTGGTGAGCAGTTCTTC	CASSVAPGLAGGGEQFF
TRBJ1-5	16	TRBV6-4	few	NA	TGTGCCAGCAGTGAGGTGGCAGGGGATGTCAATCAGCCCCAGCATTTT	CASSEVAGDVNQPQHF
TRBJ2-1	15	TRBV10-3	NA	TRBD2	TGTGCCATCAGCGGGACTAGCGGGTTGTACAATGAGCAGTTCTTC	CAISGTSGLYNEQFF
TRBJ2-2	14	TRBV20-1	NA	NA	TGCAGTGCTAGTACAAACATGAACACCGGGGAGCTGTTTTTT	CSASTNMNTGELFF
TRBJ2-1	16	TRBV7-2	few	TRBD2	TGTGCCAGCAGCTTAGACTCCGGGACTAGCGTCCATGAGCAGTTCTTC	CASSLDSGTSVHEQFF
TRBJ2-2	13	TRBV2	NA	NA	TGTGCCAGCAGGGGGGACTCCACCGGGGAGCTGTTTTTT	CASRGDSTGELFF
TRBJ1-2	16	TRBV5-1	NA	TRBD1	TGCGCCAGCAGCTTTACCACCAGGGGGCAGGGCTATGGCTACACCTTC	CASSFTTRGQGYGYTF
TRBJ2-2	11	TRBV12-3/TRBV12-4	once	NA	TGTGCCAGCGTGGAGGTTGGGGAGCTGTTTTTT	CASVEVGELFF
TRBJ1-1	16	TRBV10-3	NA	TRBD1	TGTGCCATCAGTGGGGGATTGACAGGGCAGGGGACTGAAGCTTTCTTT	CAISGGLTGQGTEAFF
TRBJ2-5	15	TRBV5-1	NA	NA	TGCGCCAGCAGCTTGGCAGGCAGGGTGGCGGAGACCCAGTACTTC	CASSLAGRVAETQYF
TRBJ2-2	15	TRBV7-9	NA	TRBD1	TGTGCCAGCAGCACCTGGGACAGCCACACCGGGGAGCTGTTTTTT	CASSTWDSHTGELFF
TRBJ2-4	13	TRBV6-5	once	NA	TGTGCCAGCAGTTACACCGGGGGAAACATTCAGTACTTC	CASSYTGGNIQYF
TRBJ2-7	14	TRBV6-2/TRBV6-3	NA	NA	TGTGCCAGCAGTTACATGAGGCAGTCCTACGAGCAGTACTTC	CASSYMRQSYEQYF
TRBJ1-4	15	TRBV7-6	NA	TRBD1	TGTGCCAGCAGCCTCGCACAGGGGTCTAATGAAAAACTGTTTTTT	CASSLAQGSNEKLFF
TRBJ2-5	15	TRBV7-8	NA	NA	TGTGCCAGCAGCTTCGTGGGGGGGGCCAGGAAGACCCAGTACTTC	CASSFVGGARKTQYF
TRBJ2-1	13	TRBV21-1	NA	NA	TGTGCCAGCAGCCCCGGGGTTGGGAATGAGCAGTTCTTC	CASSPGVGNEQFF